This TCR beta chain was identified in a study of technical replicates of blood from a handful of donors. Here immunoSEQ multiplex PCR was the method, and the copy in TCRdb shows in-frame clones only, minus some. The data show 70,000 or so clones, over 80% seen once. Sequenced sample: PBMCs. The TCR sequence derives from a human donor in good health. Some clones in this sample may be carry-over from other donors' samples.

The CDR3 sequence: CASSKGGNIQYF. Here the CDR3 DNA reads TGTGCCAGCAGTAAAGGCGGAAACATTCAGTACTTC. The genes are TRBV5-6 and TRBJ2-4, with no clear D. In germline, CDR1 is SGHDT, CDR2 YYEEEE. The CDR3 covers 12 residues. V was pared by 5 bases and J by 6 bases, with 9 bases between.